Below, one TCR beta chain is given with its context. This clone was observed a single time. What antigen it recognizes has not been identified. There are no base qualities to consult, and no much larger clone falls within one base. The same DNA, extracted from blood mononuclear cells, served for both the TCR sequencing and the STAT3 sequencing. These data are taken from a study of STAT3 mutations in large granular lymphocyte leukemia (dated by TCRdb to 2018 to 2020). About the full investigation: In roughly half of the longitudinally sequenced T-LGLL patients, canonical activating STAT3 mutations were detected. From an initial cohort of 200 to 250 LGL patients, 15 to 20 representative T-LGLL cases were selected for longitudinal TCRbeta and STAT3 sequencing. One or more immunosuppressive therapy regimens were given to more than half of T-LGLL patients, and hematologic response was seen in about 40% of the treated patients. To reconstruct clonal hierarchy and dynamics, serial deep sequencing of TCRbeta CDR3 and STAT3 was performed in patients with T-cell large granular lymphocyte leukemia. Each patient was sequenced at an average of around 3.8 time points, ranging from 2 to 8 samplings. A couple of patients with natural killer LGL leukemia were also sequenced longitudinally as controls within the study. General study outcomes and caveats: Since codominant clonotypes persisted in some patients, a small but highly pathogenic clone may have gone undetected. In several patients, dominant TCR clone burden exceeded STAT3 mutant burden, suggesting STAT3 mutation arose secondarily within a pre-expanded clone. At least one immunodominant TCRbeta clonotype was identified in every T-LGLL patient, and multiple immunodominant subclonotypes were identified in about half of the T-LGLL patients. TCR clonotype switching after therapy was observed in about 35% of the 18 patients, and all newly emerging clones were found to be STAT3 wild type. Linking therapy response to changes in TCR clonal burden was complicated by variable intervals between samplings and by differing treatment regimens. Because no samples were available when a clone first appeared, clonal expansion was inferred from samplings taken at other points.

CDR1 and CDR2 were assigned from the germline V gene as SGHRS and YFSETQ. From cysteine to phenylalanine, the CDR3 is 13 amino acids long. Solely the CDR3 DNA is kept, with 39 bases framed from the first base. V and J are truncated by 2 bases and 2 bases respectively, leaving an intervening sequence of 8 bases. TCRbeta libraries were sequenced on an Illumina MiSeq, and an average of about 40,000 productive templates per sample was obtained. The immunoSEQ assay, which uses multiplex PCR amplification, was used to generate TCRbeta CDR3 libraries. The original methods were these. Following a previously defined approach, repertoire diversity was calculated, and values close to 0 point to extremely monoclonal samples. This is the immuneACCESS table as TCRdb keeps it, with only in-frame sequences that have V and J called. A part of the clones is gone; compared with another copy, unresolved V genes explain less than half, and the rest is unexplained. V and J calls and clone size are as listed in that table; D and trimming were resolved from the DNA. The sample includes approximately 45,000 clones, with about 81% observed a single time. Clones ranked in the top ten supply approximately 0.41% of the sample.

This receptor was obtained from a human donor with T large granular lymphocyte leukemia. Some clones in this sample may be carry-over from other donors' samples. Sequencing was performed on PBMCs. This receptor chain uses TRBV5-1 and TRBJ2-7; TRBD1 is perhaps the D gene, given 5 matching bases. The CDR3 sequence is CASSFWTTYEQYF. The nucleotide sequence is TGCGCCAGCAGCTTTTGGACAACCTACGAGCAGTACTTC.